Here is one TCR beta chain with its context. Its antigen is still unknown. This CDR3 has 12 amino acids. Germline assignment: CDR1 MNHEY and CDR2 SMNVEV (reference sequence). Between the trimmed V and J ends, which lost 8 bases and 0 bases, there was a span of 7 bases. With a J-beta primer mix and a sample-barcoded 5' primer, a second PCR ran about 6 to 11 cycles. Any given sample supplied a minimum of 2.5 million CDR3-containing paired-end reads. TCRdb reprocessed the 5' RACE reads via MiXCR and lists one record per CDR3 protein. This sample yields over 450,000 distinct CDR3 sequences, of which around 24% are seen a single time; approximately 10% belongs to the top ten. The sample is drawn from a study of blood T cells in healthy people across ages. Findings and limits, study-wide: One million T cells yielded diversity estimates that were considered underestimates.

A further study also used this sample, focusing on T cells of mothers and their children.

Material: blood. The sequence was collected from a boy aged 10-17 years in good health. The chain joins TRBV27 to TRBJ2-5; no reliable D call. CDR3 sequence: CASGLNQETQYF. In DNA, the CDR3 is TGTGCCAGCGGATTAAACCAAGAGACCCAGTACTTC.